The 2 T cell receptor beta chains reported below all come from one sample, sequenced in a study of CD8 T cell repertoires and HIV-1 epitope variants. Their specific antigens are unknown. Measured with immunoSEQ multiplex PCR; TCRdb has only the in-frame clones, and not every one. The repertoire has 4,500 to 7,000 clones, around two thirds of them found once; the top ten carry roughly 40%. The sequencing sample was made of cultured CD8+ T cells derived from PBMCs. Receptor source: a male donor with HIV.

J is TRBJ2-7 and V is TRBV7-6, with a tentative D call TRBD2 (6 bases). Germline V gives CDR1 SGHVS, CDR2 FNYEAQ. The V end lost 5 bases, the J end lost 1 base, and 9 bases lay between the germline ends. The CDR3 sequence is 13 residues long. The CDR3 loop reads CASSPGLSYEQYF. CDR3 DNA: TGTGCCAGCAGCCCGGGACTTTCCTACGAGCAGTACTTC.

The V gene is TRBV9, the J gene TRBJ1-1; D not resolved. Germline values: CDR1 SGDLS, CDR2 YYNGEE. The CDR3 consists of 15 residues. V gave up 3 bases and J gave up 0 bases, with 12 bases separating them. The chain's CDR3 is CASSAGEILNTEAFF. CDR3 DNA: TGTGCCAGCAGCGCCGGGGAGATTTTGAACACTGAAGCTTTCTTT. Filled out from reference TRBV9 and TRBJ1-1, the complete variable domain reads DSGVTQTPKHLITATGQRVTLRCSPRSGDLSVYWYQQSLDQGLQFLIQYYNGEERAKGNILERFSAQQFPDLHSELNLSSLELGDSALYFCASSAGEILNTEAFFGQGTRLTVV.